The 14 T cell receptor beta chains reported below all come from one sample, sequenced in a study of blood T cell repertoires in COVID-19. Profiling relied on immunoSEQ multiplex PCR, and the TCRdb table lists in-frame clones only, not all of them. This sample has 150,000 or so clones, with around 79% found just once. The sample comprised peripheral blood. All receptors come from a woman aged 60-75 years with COVID-19, enrolled during active disease.

The rearrangement links TRBV7-3 to TRBJ1-2; tentative D call: TRBD1 (5 bases). The germline CDR1 and CDR2 sequences are SGHTA and FQGTGA. The CDR3 extends over 15 amino acids. Trimming took 1 base from V and 7 from J, leaving 16 bases between them. The CDR3 DNA follows: TGTGCCAGCAGCTTAAATCCGGGGGTTGGGAGTGGCTACACCTTC. Translated, it gives CASSLNPGVGSGYTF.

The rearrangement joins TRBV5-1 to TRBJ2-2; D perhaps matches TRBD2 (5 bases). There are 14 residues in the CDR3. Trimming left V 5 bases short and J 7 bases short, with 15 bases between. Germline CDR1 and CDR2: SGHRS and YFSETQ. The CDR3 bases are TGCGCCAGCAGTCTCGAGGAGGTGGGCGGGGAGCTGTTTTTT. Translated, it gives CASSLEEVGGELFF.

This clone was counted only a few times. The chain uses TRBV7-2 and TRBJ2-1, with 13 bases fitting TRBD2. With 5 bases clipped from V and 5 bases from J, the junction kept 3 bases outside the gene matches. The CDR3 sequence is 15 residues long. Germline lookup yields CDR1 SGHTA and CDR2 FQGNSA. The DNA of the CDR3 is TGTGCCAGCAGCACGGGACTAGCGGGGAACAATGAGCAGTTCTTC. Its protein is CASSTGLAGNNEQFF.

J is TRBJ2-4 and V is TRBV19, with D perhaps matching TRBD1 (5 bases). The CDR3 covers 16 residues. Germline V lookup: CDR1 LNHDA, CDR2 SQIVND (reference sequence). Trimming cost V 0 bases and J 1 base, with 10 bases left between them. CDR3: CASSIDPTAAKNIQYF. The CDR3 DNA sequence: TGTGCCAGTAGTATAGACCCGACAGCGGCCAAAAACATTCAGTACTTC.

This chain joins TRBV30 and TRBJ2-7, with D possibly matching TRBD1 (5 bases). Between the trimmed V and J ends, which lost 1 base and 1 base, there was a span of 8 bases. Germline-derived CDR1 and CDR2 are GTSNPN and SVGIG (reference sequence). The CDR3 is 13 amino acids. Written as DNA, the CDR3 is TGTGCCTGGAGTGGGCGGACATCCTACGAGCAGTACTTC. It yields the protein CAWSGRTSYEQYF.

This clone has a single count. The genes are TRBV4-3 and TRBJ2-5; 9 nucleotides match TRBD1. Germline trimming cut 3 bases from V and 5 bases from J; bases unmatched to any gene: 7. The germline V gene has CDR1 LGHNA and CDR2 YSLEER. CDR3 length: 15 amino acids. This CDR3 reads CASSHLPGQGETQYF. CDR3 coding DNA: TGCGCCAGCAGCCACCTTCCCGGACAGGGGGAGACCCAGTACTTC.

The V and J genes are TRBV4-2 and TRBJ1-1; a possible D gene is TRBD1 (5 bases). The CDR3 runs to 14 residues. Germline V gene data show CDR1 as LGHNA and CDR2 as YNFKEQ. Trimming shortened V by 0 bases and J by 5 bases, and 10 bases separated the two germline ends. CDR3 sequence: CASSQEGHPTEAFF. The CDR3 region has the DNA TGTGCCAGCAGCCAAGAAGGACACCCAACTGAAGCTTTCTTT.

The chain uses TRBV5-6 and TRBJ2-2, with TRBD2 matching 8 bases. The CDR3 runs to 15 residues. CDR1 SGHDT and CDR2 YYEEEE come from the germline V gene. V shed 1 base and J 4 bases; nucleotides not matched to a gene: 3. The CDR3 protein is CASSLYRGGTGELFF. The CDR3 region has the DNA TGTGCCAGCAGCTTGTACCGGGGGGGCACCGGGGAGCTGTTTTTT.

This clone was detected only once. The V call is TRBV11-2, the J call TRBJ1-2; 9 bases map to TRBD1. In germline, CDR1 is SGHAT, CDR2 FQNNGV. With 1 base clipped from V and 6 bases from J, the junction kept 6 bases outside the gene matches. The CDR3 has 15 residues. Here the CDR3 DNA reads TGTGCCAGCAGCTTAGTGGACGGGACAGGGAATGGCTACACCTTC. Protein sequence: CASSLVDGTGNGYTF.

This sequence joins TRBV28 and TRBJ1-6; D unclear. There are 17 residues in the CDR3. V was cut by 6 bases and J by 6 bases, with 21 bases left in between. The germline V gene encodes CDR1 MDHEN and CDR2 SYDVKM. The CDR3 nucleotides are TGTGCCAGCAGATACTCTTGGTCCGGTACGGGTAATTCACCCCTCCACTTT. Translation: CASRYSWSGTGNSPLHF.

This clone has only a few counts. The genes are TRBV27 and TRBJ2-5; 8 nucleotides match TRBD2. Per the germline V gene, CDR1 is MNHEY and CDR2 is SMNVEV (reference sequence). This CDR3 contains 16 residues. The V and J ends lost 1 base and 5 bases, in that order; junction bases with no gene match: 9. The CDR3 protein is CASSLWHPGLGETQYF. The CDR3 DNA reads TGTGCCAGCAGTTTATGGCACCCGGGACTAGGGGAGACCCAGTACTTC.

V gene TRBV13 combines with J gene TRBJ2-1; 10 bases are shared with TRBD2. The V and J ends lost 3 bases and 5 bases, in that order; junction bases with no gene match: 13. The CDR3 loop spans 18 amino acids. In germline, CDR1 is PRHDT, CDR2 FYEKMQ (reference sequence). The CDR3 region is CASSFNVLAGDSHNEQFF. For the CDR3, the DNA is TGTGCCAGCAGCTTTAACGTTCTAGCGGGGGATTCACACAATGAGCAGTTCTTC.

The rearrangement uses TRBV27 and TRBJ2-5; 7 positions match TRBD2. The CDR3 is made up of 13 amino acids. Germline V CDR1 and CDR2: MNHEY, SMNVEV (reference sequence). The DNA of the CDR3 is TGTGCGACCGTCGGACTAGGCCAAGAGACCCAGTACTTC. Residues: CATVGLGQETQYF.

The chain carries TRBV28 and TRBJ1-5; D gene ambiguous. Germline-derived CDR1 and CDR2 are MDHEN and SYDVKM. The CDR3 has 15 residues. V shed 7 bases and J shed 6 bases, with 19 bases lying between them. The CDR3 coding sequence is TGTGCCAGCACCTTTACCGCGGGAGGGAGTCAGCCCCAGCATTTT. This gives the protein CASTFTAGGSQPQHF.